A single sample is the source of the 32 T cell receptor beta chains below, sequenced in a study of shared clonotypes between healthy human individuals (TCRdb year 2020). Library construction relied on the immunoSEQ multiplex PCR assay. As stored in TCRdb, this immuneACCESS dataset retains in-frame rearrangements with V and J assigned. A fraction of the clones does not appear; measured against another copy, unresolved V genes explain less than half of the discrepancy, and the remainder lacks a known reason. The table for this sample lists 1,100,000 or so clones; approximately 78% of them were counted only once. The top ten clonotypes cover approximately 0.56% of the sample. Sequences were obtained from memory CD4+ T cells from PBMCs. The cell subset or site label here, explained by the study, means: CD45RA-negative fraction. Source of these receptors: a man younger than 35 in good health. Some clones in this sample may be carry-over from other donors' samples.

The chain combines TRBV29-1 with TRBJ2-1; 7 bases map to TRBD2. The CDR3 has 16 amino acids. Trimming at V came to 4 bases and at J to 0 bases, leaving 9 bases not matched to a gene. Germline values: CDR1 SQVTM, CDR2 ANQGSEA. The CDR3 DNA reads as TGCAGCGTTGCGGCTAGCGGTGGTCCCTCCTACAATGAGCAGTTCTTC. This encodes CSVAASGGPSYNEQFF.

CDR3 bases: TGTGCCAGCAGTCCCCCGGCTCGAGATACGCAGTATTTT. It yields the protein CASSPPARDTQYF. This rearrangement joins TRBV28 to TRBJ2-3; D is unresolved. V shed 5 bases and J shed 5 bases, with 11 bases lying between them. The CDR3 totals 13 residues. The germline V gene encodes CDR1 MDHEN and CDR2 SYDVKM.

The rearrangement links TRBV19 to TRBJ2-5; the D gene could be TRBD1 or TRBD2 (6 bases each). This CDR3 comprises 14 residues. V was cut by 2 bases and J by 5 bases, with 12 bases left in between. The germline gives CDR1 LNHDA, CDR2 SQIVND (reference sequence). The DNA for the CDR3 is TGTGCCAGTAGTATAAATACAGGGAGGGAGACCCAGTACTTC. This translates into CASSINTGRETQYF.

The rearrangement uses TRBV5-1 and TRBJ2-3; D might be TRBD1 or TRBD2, each matching 6 bases. The V end lost 4 bases, the J end lost 2 bases, and 17 bases lay between the germline ends. CDR3 length: 16 amino acids. Per the germline V gene, CDR1 is SGHRS and CDR2 is YFSETQ. The CDR3, as DNA: TGCGCCAGCAGCCAAGGCGGAGGGGGGATCACAGATACGCAGTATTTT. Protein: CASSQGGGGITDTQYF. Full variable domain (rest looked up from reference TRBV5-1 and TRBJ2-3): KAGVTQTPRYLIKTRGQQVTLSCSPISGHRSVSWYQQTPGQGLQFLFEYFSETQRNKGNFPGRFSGRQFSNSRSEMNVSTLELGDSALYLCASSQGGGGITDTQYFGPGTRLTVL.

The count of this clone is one. Other DNA sequences in the sample encode the same CDR3. The chain links TRBV4-2 to TRBJ2-2; 8 positions match TRBD2. The length of the CDR3 is 16 residues. After removal of 1 base from V and 1 base from J, the junction contained 2 bases not matched to a gene. The germline V gene encodes CDR1 LGHNA and CDR2 YNFKEQ. The CDR3 spells CASSQGLAGNTGELFF. The CDR3 nucleotides read TGTGCCAGCAGCCAAGGGCTAGCGGGGAACACCGGGGAGCTGTTTTTT.

This rearrangement joins TRBV7-3 to TRBJ2-1, with D perhaps TRBD2 (5 bases). CDR3 length: 15 amino acids. Germline V gene sequence: CDR1 SGHTA, CDR2 FQGTGA. Trimming took off 4 bases at V and 1 base at J, with 11 bases between the two ends. Here the CDR3 DNA reads TGTGCCAGCAGCTCGGGGTCCCCATCCTACAATGAGCAGTTCTTC. Amino acid sequence: CASSSGSPSYNEQFF.

This clone came up once. The chain employs TRBV28 and TRBJ1-2; no clear D. CDR1 MDHEN and CDR2 SYDVKM come from the germline V gene. The CDR3 contains 13 residues. Trimming shortened V by 6 bases and J by 1 base, and 9 bases separated the two germline ends. CDR3: CASSDPDNYGYTF. Here the CDR3 DNA reads TGTGCCAGCAGCGACCCGGATAACTATGGCTACACCTTC.

The gene calls are TRBV27 and TRBJ2-7; 7 positions match TRBD2. Trimming removed 7 bases from V and 4 bases from J; junction bases left unmatched: 7. Germline V gene sequence: CDR1 MNHEY, CDR2 SMNVEV (reference sequence). This CDR3 comprises 13 residues. The CDR3 bases are TGTGCCAGCACGGGCGGGAGAAAATACGAGCAGTACTTC. Amino acid sequence: CASTGGRKYEQYF.

This clone has a handful of counts. The rearrangement links TRBV5-1 to TRBJ2-6, with D hard to call. The V end lost 3 bases, the J end lost 3 bases, and 7 bases lay between the germline ends. The CDR3 is made up of 14 amino acids. Germline lookup yields CDR1 SGHRS and CDR2 YFSETQ. The CDR3 sequence is CASSSAFGANVLTF. The CDR3 bases are TGCGCCAGCAGCTCTGCCTTTGGGGCCAACGTCCTGACTTTC.

The chain is built from TRBV5-1 and TRBJ1-2, with D maybe TRBD1 (5 bases). The CDR3 loop spans 14 amino acids. CDR1 and CDR2 (germline): SGHRS, YFSETQ. V lost 2 bases and J lost 2, with 10 bases in between. The CDR3 spells CASSFTGQNYGYTF. For the CDR3, the DNA is TGCGCCAGCAGCTTCACAGGACAAAACTATGGCTACACCTTC.

J is TRBJ2-1 and V is TRBV7-8, with 8 bases lining up with TRBD1. The CDR3 extends over 15 amino acids. The J segment lost 4 bases and the V segment lost 1 base, leaving 3 bases of the junction unmatched. Germline assignment: CDR1 SGHVS and CDR2 FQNEAQ. The CDR3 DNA is TGTGCCAGCAGCTTAGGACAGGGGATTTACAATGAGCAGTTCTTC. Translated, it gives CASSLGQGIYNEQFF.

Many counts were recorded for this clone. CDR3 sequence: CASSPRQYQETQYF. The CDR3 DNA sequence: TGTGCCAGCAGCCCCCGACAGTACCAAGAGACCCAGTACTTC. The genes are TRBV5-4 and TRBJ2-5; TRBD1 might be the D (5 bases). CDR3 size: 14 residues. The V gene's germline CDR1 is SGHNT and CDR2 YYREEE (reference sequence). The V end lost 4 bases, the J end lost 0 bases, and 10 bases lay between the germline ends.

V gene TRBV5-1 combines with J gene TRBJ2-1; TRBD2 might be the D (6 bases). V was trimmed by 0 bases and J by 4 bases, leaving 11 bases between them. Germline V CDR1 and CDR2: SGHRS, YFSETQ. The CDR3 has 15 residues. The CDR3 DNA reads as TGCGCCAGCAGCTTGGCGTCTAGCGTATACAATGAGCAGTTCTTC. Translated: CASSLASSVYNEQFF.

This clone showed up just a few times. This specimen includes other DNA sequences encoding the same CDR3. The chain carries TRBV2 and TRBJ1-5; D remains unclear. The germline V and J ends were trimmed by 1 base and 5 bases, with 3 bases remaining between them. The CDR3 contains 12 residues. CDR1 is SNHLY and CDR2 is FYNNEI in the germline V gene. CDR3 protein: CASSEGYQPQHF. CDR3 bases: TGTGCCAGCAGTGAAGGATATCAGCCCCAGCATTTT.

The chain couples TRBV15 to TRBJ1-1; D ambiguous. Looked up from germline, CDR1 is LNHNV and CDR2 is YYDKDF (reference sequence). V was shortened by 0 bases and J by 1 base, with 9 bases between the two germline ends. This CDR3 contains 15 residues. CDR3 loop: CATSRDSDGNTEAFF. CDR3 DNA sequence: TGTGCCACCAGCAGAGATTCTGATGGGAACACTGAAGCTTTCTTT.

The rearrangement uses TRBV28 and TRBJ2-7; 9 positions agree with TRBD1. The V and J ends lost 0 bases and 5 bases, in that order; junction bases with no gene match: 8. The CDR3 length is 16 residues. The V gene's germline CDR1 is MDHEN and CDR2 SYDVKM. As DNA, the CDR3 is TGTGCCAGCAGTTTATGGGGGGACAGGGACGGCCACGAGCAGTACTTC. This gives the protein CASSLWGDRDGHEQYF.

The chain joins TRBV11-1 to TRBJ2-5; 7 positions match TRBD1. The CDR3 consists of 13 residues. The ends lost 2 bases at V and 8 bases at J; junction bases unmatched: 5. CDR1 and CDR2 (germline): SGHAT, FQDESV (reference sequence). The chain's CDR3 is CASSLWGTVTQYF. In DNA, the CDR3 is TGTGCCAGCAGCTTATGGGGGACAGTAACCCAGTACTTC.

The chain is built from TRBV28 and TRBJ2-1; the D gene is possibly TRBD1 (5 bases). Per the germline V gene, CDR1 is MDHEN and CDR2 is SYDVKM. The CDR3 runs to 14 residues. Between the trimmed V and J ends, which lost 2 bases and 5 bases, there was a span of 10 bases. The CDR3 DNA follows: TGTGCCAGCAGTTTAGTCCAGGGAAACAATGAGCAGTTCTTC. Translation gives CASSLVQGNNEQFF.

In the case of this clone: A read error may produce the germline difference seen at one junction end. The gene calls are TRBV5-1 and TRBJ2-5; D remains ambiguous. Germline assignment: CDR1 SGHRS and CDR2 YFSETQ. This CDR3 region has 14 residues. This CDR3 is CASSLAVDQETQYF. In DNA, the CDR3 is TGCGCCAGCAGCTTGGCCGTCGACCAGGAGACCCAGTACTTC.

Comments on this clone: A much larger clone lies one base from this, so it may be a read error. Other nucleotide sequences in the sample specify the same CDR3. The CDR3 DNA is TGTGCCAGCAGGCAGAACACTGAAGCTTTCTTT. It is translated as CASRQNTEAFF. The chain links TRBV6-5 to TRBJ1-1; D uncertain. The V gene's germline CDR1 is MNHEY and CDR2 SVGAGI. The V end lost 6 bases, the J end lost 1 base, and 3 bases lay between the germline ends. This CDR3 region has 11 residues.

This clone has just a few counts. The rearrangement uses TRBV11-3 and TRBJ2-2, with TRBD1 as a possible D gene (5 bases). Deletions cut 5 bases from V and 7 bases from J, with 20 bases between. CDR1 SGHNT and CDR2 YENEEA come from the germline V gene. CDR3 length: 16 amino acids. The CDR3 DNA is TGTGCCAGCAGCCCAACCGGACATCGAGATGGCGGGGAGCTGTTTTTT. Protein: CASSPTGHRDGGELFF.

This clone occurred once. This chain links TRBV12-5 with TRBJ1-5, with 7 nucleotides matching TRBD1. The CDR3 consists of 14 residues. The J segment lost 2 bases and the V segment lost 6 bases, leaving 4 bases of the junction unmatched. Germline CDR1 LGHNT, CDR2 FRNRAP. CDR3 sequence: CASGPDRGNQPQHF. The CDR3 DNA is TGTGCTAGTGGCCCCGACAGGGGCAATCAGCCCCAGCATTTT.

The chain combines TRBV19 with TRBJ2-2; D may be TRBD1 (7 bases). CDR1 LNHDA and CDR2 SQIVND come from the germline V gene (reference sequence). V was trimmed by 3 bases and J by 4 bases, leaving 18 bases between them. This CDR3 spans 17 amino acids. The CDR3: CASSIPVGRGVTGELFF. The CDR3 nucleotides read TGTGCCAGTAGTATTCCGGTAGGCAGGGGGGTCACCGGGGAGCTGTTTTTT.

This chain connects TRBV28 to TRBJ2-6, with D perhaps TRBD1 or TRBD2 (5 bases each). The CDR3 is made up of 17 amino acids. CDR1 is MDHEN and CDR2 is SYDVKM in the germline V gene. Trimming cost V 7 bases and J 1 base, with 17 bases left between them. The CDR3 DNA reads as TGTGCCAGCATGGTTGGGGGAACGTCTTCTGGGGCCAACGTCCTGACTTTC. It is translated as CASMVGGTSSGANVLTF.

V is TRBV5-1 and J is TRBJ2-3; D unresolved. V was cut by 4 bases and J by 4 bases, with 19 bases left in between. CDR3 length: 16 residues. Germline-derived CDR1 and CDR2 are SGHRS and YFSETQ. The CDR3 sequence: CASSPQISRPPDTQYF. CDR3 DNA sequence: TGCGCCAGCAGCCCCCAAATTTCGCGGCCCCCAGATACGCAGTATTTT. Filled out from reference TRBV5-1 and TRBJ2-3, the complete variable domain reads KAGVTQTPRYLIKTRGQQVTLSCSPISGHRSVSWYQQTPGQGLQFLFEYFSETQRNKGNFPGRFSGRQFSNSRSEMNVSTLELGDSALYLCASSPQISRPPDTQYFGPGTRLTVL.

The gene calls are TRBV30 and TRBJ2-5; 8 nucleotides match TRBD1. Per germline, CDR1 GTSNPN and CDR2 SVGIG (reference sequence). The V gene end was trimmed by 1 base and the J gene end by 4 bases; junction bases not matched to a gene: 2. CDR3 length: 13 residues. As DNA, the CDR3 is TGTGCCTGGAGTGGGACAGGGCTAGAGACCCAGTACTTC. Its translation: CAWSGTGLETQYF.

The genes are TRBV10-3 and TRBJ2-5, with 8 positions matching TRBD2. V dropped 4 bases and J dropped 5; count of bases not matched to a gene: 3. Germline V gives CDR1 ENHRY, CDR2 SYGVKD. The CDR3 is 13 amino acids. CDR3 region: CAISAGTRETQYF. CDR3 in DNA: TGTGCCATCAGTGCCGGGACTAGGGAGACCCAGTACTTC.

The chain joins TRBV11-2 to TRBJ2-7, with D tentatively TRBD1 (7 bases). Trimming removed 8 bases at V and 4 bases at J, with 15 bases between. The CDR3 sequence is 13 residues long. Per the germline V gene, CDR1 is SGHAT and CDR2 is FQNNGV. The CDR3 nucleotides read TGTGCCAGCCGGAGGGACAGCGATTACGAGCAGTACTTC. It is translated as CASRRDSDYEQYF.

The CDR3 reads CASSFTYTDTQYF. CDR3 bases: TGTGCCAGCAGCTTTACCTACACAGATACGCAGTATTTT. The chain is built from TRBV7-3 and TRBJ2-3; D unclear. The V and J ends lost 3 bases and 2 bases respectively, with 6 bases between them. Per germline, CDR1 SGHTA and CDR2 FQGTGA. The length of the CDR3 is 13 residues. The whole variable domain, remainder taken from reference TRBV7-3 and TRBJ2-3, is GAGVSQTPSNKVTEKGKYVELRCDPISGHTALYWYRQSLGQGPEFLIYFQGTGAADDSGLPNDRFFAVRPEGSVSTLKIQRTERGDSAVYLCASSFTYTDTQYFGPGTRLTVL.

V usage is TRBV5-1 and J usage is TRBJ2-3, with 8 bases aligning to TRBD2. Trimming cost V 0 bases and J 6 bases; bases outside gene matches: 6. This CDR3 has 15 residues. Germline-derived CDR1 and CDR2 are SGHRS and YFSETQ. The CDR3 nucleotides are TGCGCCAGCAGCTTGGTCGGGAGGGCCGTGGATACGCAGTATTTT. Protein: CASSLVGRAVDTQYF.

This clone was recorded only once. The junction and the germline gene differ at one end; a read error may be behind it. This chain connects TRBV5-5 to TRBJ1-1; D is uncertain. This CDR3 is 17 amino acids long. Germline CDR1 and CDR2: SGHKS and YYEKEE (reference sequence). This chain's CDR3 is CASSLQMGGSGNTEAFF. In nucleotides, the CDR3 is TGTGCCAGCAGCTTGCAAATGGGAGGGTCGGGGAACACTGAGGCTTTCTTT.

This chain links TRBV6-1 with TRBJ2-7, with 8 nucleotides matching TRBD2. Per germline, CDR1 MNHNS and CDR2 SASEGT. The CDR3 has 14 residues. J gave up 2 bases and V 8 bases, and 8 bases lay outside the gene matches. The DNA of the CDR3 is TGTGCCAGCTCCCTCCGGGAGGGTGCCTACGAGCAGTACTTC. Protein product: CASSLREGAYEQYF.